This T cell receptor (beta chain) was identified in a study of blood T cell repertoires in COVID-19 (dated by TCRdb to 2018 to 2021). Concerning the study at large: The collaborator samples originated in the United States, Italy and Spain and spanned the acute and convalescent phases of COVID-19. The samples were drawn from two sources: the first 160 participants of the ongoing ImmuneRACE study, and 950 to 1,500 subjects contributed by 6 global collaborators. Deeply sampled blood TCRbeta repertoires from subjects exposed to, actively infected with, or recovered from COVID-19 were included in the dataset. Where HLA class I and class II types were available, the types were taken from metadata supplied by the sample provider, not from assay-based typing. The repertoires were made available in a free public database intended to serve as a resource for research on the immune response to SARS-CoV-2. A de-identified subject ID, COVID-19 status, age in years and sex were almost always included in the sample metadata. The prospective study material was composed of cDNA or gDNA derived from T cells, B-cell-depleted T cells, or PBMCs. Overall study results and their limits: The amount of clinical and demographic metadata varied by source and participant and was provided uncurated.

Concerning this clone itself: Its antigen is currently not known. It has no much larger one-base neighbor in the sample; base qualities were not kept.

Another Seattle source contributed samples from volunteer blood donors who had recovered from COVID-19. The collaborating institutions used their own protocols to collect whole blood in K2EDTA tubes. Collaborator samples were shipped for TCRbeta analysis as frozen whole blood, isolated PBMCs, or DNA extracted from either sample type. TCRbeta CDR3 regions were amplified from genomic DNA using the immunoSEQ Assay, a bias-controlled multiplex PCR. The authors' pipeline ran thus. The number of nucleated cells in each sample was estimated from the amplification of reference gene primers within the assay. Sequence reads were collapsed and filtered to measure the absolute abundance of every unique TCRbeta CDR3 rearrangement. For each sample, productive Simpson clonality was calculated by taking the square root of Simpson's diversity index across productive rearrangements. TCRdb limited this immuneACCESS table to in-frame rearrangements with V and J called. A share of clones is missing; checked studies link under half to unresolved V genes, and the rest is unexplained. The D gene and trimming were derived from the DNA, and the V and J assignments and clone size from that table. The sample table holds about 280,000 clones, of which around 82% were seen once. The ten largest clonotypes hold 8% to 9.5% of the sample.

Germline trimming amounts to 2 bases on V and 2 bases on J, with 21 as the count of junction bases outside the gene matches. CDR1 and CDR2 are drawn from the germline V gene: LGHNA, YSLEER. The CDR3 goes from the cysteine to the phenylalanine over 21 residues. The sequence is cut down to CDR3 DNA, 63 bases in frame from base 1. The V gene is TRBV4-3 and the J gene is TRBJ2-5; TRBD1 lines up with 9 middle nucleotides. This TCR was recovered from a woman aged 50 to 60 who had recovered from COVID-19. Sequencing input: peripheral blood. The CDR3 region reads CASSQQAPGQGLGASQETQYF. The nucleotide sequence reads as follows: TGCGCCAGCAGCCAACAAGCGCCGGGACAGGGTTTGGGGGCCAGTCAAGAGACCCAGTACTTC.